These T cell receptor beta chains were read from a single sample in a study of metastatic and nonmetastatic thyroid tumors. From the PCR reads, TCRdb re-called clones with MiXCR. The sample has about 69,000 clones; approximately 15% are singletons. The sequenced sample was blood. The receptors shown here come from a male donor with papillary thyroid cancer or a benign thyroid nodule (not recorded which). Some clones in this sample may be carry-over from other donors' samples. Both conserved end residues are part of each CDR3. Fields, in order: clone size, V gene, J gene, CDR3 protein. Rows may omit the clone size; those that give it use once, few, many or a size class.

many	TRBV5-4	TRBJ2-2	CASSLDFTGELFF
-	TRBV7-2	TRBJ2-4	CASSLSVAGAKNIQYF
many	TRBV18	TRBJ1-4	CASSPGLNEKLFF
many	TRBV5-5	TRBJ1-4	CASSLGQGTTNEKLFF
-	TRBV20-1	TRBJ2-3	CSARGWCNTDTQYF
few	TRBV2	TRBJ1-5	CASSLVPYSNQPQHF
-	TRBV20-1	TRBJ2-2	CSARPEYTGELFF
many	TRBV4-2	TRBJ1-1	CASTLGAGVLLNTEAFF
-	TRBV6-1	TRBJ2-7	CASSPLLANEQYF
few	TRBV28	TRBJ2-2	CASSRLNTGELFF